What follows are 27 T cell receptor beta chains derived from one specimen sequenced in a study of blood T cell repertoires in COVID-19. Sequencing used immunoSEQ multiplex PCR; TCRdb keeps in-frame clones, though not all of them. The sample carries 350,000 to 450,000 clones, 85% recorded once. Specimen: peripheral blood. The origin of the receptors is a young woman with acute or convalescent COVID-19.

This chain joins TRBV24-1 and TRBJ2-7, with 9 positions matching TRBD1. This CDR3 is built from 15 residues. J lost 1 base, V lost 3 bases, and 3 bases had no gene match. CDR1 and CDR2 from the germline V gene are KGHDR and SFDVKD. CDR3 loop: CATSDPGQGSYEQYF. DNA for the CDR3: TGTGCCACCAGTGATCCCGGACAGGGGTCCTACGAGCAGTACTTC.

The chain joins TRBV7-2 to TRBJ2-3; 9 bases are a match to TRBD1. This CDR3 has 15 amino acids. The germline CDR1 and CDR2 sequences are SGHTA and FQGNSA. V shed 5 bases, J shed 3 bases, and the junction held 6 bases outside the gene matches. CDR3 region: CASSPRTGVTDTQYF. The CDR3 DNA follows: TGTGCCAGCAGCCCCAGGACAGGGGTGACAGATACGCAGTATTTT.

This chain links TRBV2 with TRBJ2-7, with D maybe TRBD1 (5 bases). The CDR3 is 14 amino acids. V was clipped by 7 bases and J by 4 bases, with 17 bases between them. Germline CDR1 and CDR2: SNHLY and FYNNEI. The CDR3 is CASIPLGPSYEQYF. CDR3 sequence (DNA): TGTGCCAGCATTCCCCTGGGGCCCTCATACGAGCAGTACTTC.

The J gene is TRBJ2-3, the V gene TRBV7-8, with TRBD2 matching 13 bases. Germline-derived CDR1 and CDR2 are SGHVS and FQNEAQ. With 5 bases clipped from V and 2 bases from J, the junction kept 4 bases outside the gene matches. The CDR3 length is 16 residues. The CDR3 DNA follows: TGTGCCAGCAGCGGGACTAGCGGGACGTACACAGATACGCAGTATTTT. Amino acid sequence: CASSGTSGTYTDTQYF.

The chain links TRBV9 to TRBJ2-1; possibly TRBD2 for D (5 bases). Germline V gene data show CDR1 as SGDLS and CDR2 as YYNGEE. Trimming took 0 bases from V and 7 from J, leaving 20 bases between them. The CDR3 runs to 17 residues. The CDR3 is CASSVGKRASSVNEQFF. The CDR3 region has the DNA TGTGCCAGCAGCGTAGGGAAGAGGGCTAGTTCGGTAAATGAGCAGTTCTTC.

The V and J genes are TRBV9 and TRBJ2-2, with a possible D match to TRBD2 (6 bases). Germline V gene lookup returns CDR1 SGDLS and CDR2 YYNGEE. V was cut by 6 bases and J by 6 bases, with 9 bases left in between. The CDR3 spans 12 residues. The CDR3 protein is CASTGVSGELFF. In DNA, the CDR3 is TGTGCCAGCACGGGGGTTTCCGGGGAGCTGTTTTTT.

This chain uses TRBV7-9 with TRBJ2-7; 13 bases are shared with TRBD2. The trim removed 5 bases at V and 2 bases at J, leaving 3 bases unmatched. This CDR3 has 15 amino acids. Germline CDR1 reads SEHNR; CDR2 reads FQNEAQ (reference sequence). CDR3 in DNA: TGTGCCAGCAGCCCGGGACTAGCGGGACCCTACGAGCAGTACTTC. It specifies CASSPGLAGPYEQYF.

The J gene is TRBJ2-5, the V gene TRBV30; 7 positions agree with TRBD2. Trimming took 0 bases from V and 5 from J; bases not matched to a gene: 6. The CDR3 consists of 14 residues. Germline CDR1 is GTSNPN and CDR2 is SVGIG (reference sequence). The CDR3 coding sequence is TGTGCCTGGAGTGTGGGGGGGTCGAGGGAGACCCAGTACTTC. The encoded protein is CAWSVGGSRETQYF.

This chain connects TRBV9 to TRBJ1-6; a weak D match, TRBD1 (6 bases). V dropped 3 bases and J dropped 7 bases, with 14 bases sitting between them. This CDR3 comprises 15 residues. Germline values: CDR1 SGDLS, CDR2 YYNGEE. The CDR3 sequence: CASSDRDIRNSPLHF. As DNA, the CDR3 is TGTGCCAGCAGCGACCGGGACATTAGGAATTCACCCCTCCACTTT. The whole variable domain, remainder taken from reference TRBV9 and TRBJ1-6, is DSGVTQTPKHLITATGQRVTLRCSPRSGDLSVYWYQQSLDQGLQFLIQYYNGEERAKGNILERFSAQQFPDLHSELNLSSLELGDSALYFCASSDRDIRNSPLHFGNGTRLTVT.

This clone has only one observation. CDR3: CASSLGVGTGSSYEQYF. The DNA for the CDR3 is TGTGCCAGCAGCTTAGGGGTGGGTACGGGGAGTTCTTACGAGCAGTACTTC. The V and J genes are TRBV7-9 and TRBJ2-7; the D gene is possibly TRBD2 (5 bases). V lost 1 base and J 4 bases, leaving 20 bases between the germline ends. The CDR3 is made up of 17 amino acids. CDR1 SEHNR and CDR2 FQNEAQ come from the germline V gene (reference sequence). Full variable domain (missing parts from reference TRBV7-9 and TRBJ2-7): DTGVSQNPRHKITKRGQNVTFRCDPISEHNRLYWYRQTLGQGPEFLTYFQNEAQLEKSRLLSDRFSAERPKGSFSTLEIQRTEQGDSAMYLCASSLGVGTGSSYEQYFGPGTRLTVT.

The J gene is TRBJ2-7, the V gene TRBV27; 9 nucleotides agree with TRBD1. Trimming cost V 0 bases and J 6 bases; bases outside gene matches: 12. Germline V gene data show CDR1 as MNHEY and CDR2 as SMNVEV (reference sequence). CDR3 size: 17 residues. The CDR3 DNA sequence: TGTGCCAGCAGTTTATCTGAAACGGGACAGGGAGTGGGCGAGCAGTACTTC. This translates into CASSLSETGQGVGEQYF.

This chain joins TRBV5-1 and TRBJ1-2; D is unresolved. The CDR3 sequence is 12 residues long. V shed 0 bases and J shed 8 bases, with 8 bases lying between them. The germline CDR1 and CDR2 sequences are SGHRS and YFSETQ. CDR3 in DNA: TGCGCCAGCAGCTTGGAGTGGAGGGGCTACACCTTC. Amino acids: CASSLEWRGYTF. Variable domain in full (rest from reference TRBV5-1 and TRBJ1-2): KAGVTQTPRYLIKTRGQQVTLSCSPISGHRSVSWYQQTPGQGLQFLFEYFSETQRNKGNFPGRFSGRQFSNSRSEMNVSTLELGDSALYLCASSLEWRGYTFGSGTRLTVV.

The chain employs TRBV7-9 and TRBJ1-1, with TRBD1 as a possible D gene (5 bases). V was cut by 5 bases and J by 1 base, with 14 bases left in between. Germline V CDR1 and CDR2: SEHNR, FQNEAQ (reference sequence). There are 15 residues in the CDR3. The CDR3 nucleotides are TGTGCCAGCAGCCCATCGACAGCTACGAACACTGAAGCTTTCTTT. As protein: CASSPSTATNTEAFF.

The chain links TRBV12-1 to TRBJ1-6; TRBD1 is the table's D call and was not checked against the DNA. TRBV12-1 is a documented pseudogene. This CDR3 is built from 14 residues. The CDR3 sequence: CASSFEQGNSPLHF. CDR3 in DNA: TGTGCCAGCAGCTTTGAACAGGGGAATTCACCCCTCCACTTT.

The chain employs TRBV9 and TRBJ2-2; 8 bases line up with TRBD1. The CDR3 covers 16 residues. Trimming at V came to 0 bases and at J to 6 bases, leaving 7 bases not matched to a gene. Germline V CDR1 and CDR2: SGDLS, YYNGEE. The CDR3 sequence is CASSVVSDRAAGELFF. CDR3 in DNA: TGTGCCAGCAGCGTAGTATCGGACAGGGCCGCCGGGGAGCTGTTTTTT.

The J gene is TRBJ1-4, the V gene TRBV11-2; the D is unclear. The ends were cut back, 0 bases at V and 8 bases at J, with 10 bases in the middle. CDR1 is SGHAT and CDR2 is FQNNGV in the germline V gene. The length of the CDR3 is 14 residues. The CDR3 DNA is TGTGCCAGCAGCTTAGAAGGGTCGGGGGAAAAACTGTTTTTT. Its translation is CASSLEGSGEKLFF.

This chain links TRBV5-3 with TRBJ1-5; 12 bases map to TRBD1. TRBV5-3 is flagged as an ORF with uncertain function. With V trimmed by 1 base and J by 5 bases, 4 bases remained unmatched. The CDR3 has 16 amino acids. CDR3 protein: CARSLIGTGGHQPQHF. The CDR3 DNA is TGTGCCAGAAGCTTGATCGGGACAGGGGGCCATCAGCCCCAGCATTTT.

The rearrangement links TRBV21-1 to TRBJ2-3; the D call TRBD2 from the table was never checked on the DNA. TRBV21-1 is a known pseudogene. The CDR3 sequence is 13 residues long. The CDR3 bases are TGTGCCAGCAGCAAAGCGCTGGCGGGAACGCAGTATTTT. Translating gives CASSKALAGTQYF.

In nucleotides, the CDR3 is TGTGCCAGCAGCGGCTCGGGGAACGGGGAGCTGTTTTTT. Encoded protein: CASSGSGNGELFF. The V and J genes are TRBV9 and TRBJ2-2; tentative D call: TRBD2 (5 bases). The CDR3 runs 13 residues. Between the trimmed V and J ends, which lost 3 bases and 7 bases, there was a span of 10 bases. Looked up from germline, CDR1 is SGDLS and CDR2 is YYNGEE.

The rearrangement uses TRBV3-1 (or the pseudogene TRBV3-2) and TRBJ2-7; 7 bases align to TRBD1. Per germline, CDR1 LGHDT and CDR2 YNNKEL (reference sequence). Trimming removed 5 bases from V and 10 bases from J; junction bases left unmatched: 11. The CDR3 has 13 amino acids. The CDR3 loop is CASSSHRGVVQYF. In nucleotides, the CDR3 is TGTGCCAGCAGCTCTCACAGGGGAGTTGTACAGTACTTC.

Points on this clone: The same CDR3 can be traced to other DNA sequences in this sample. V and J are TRBV19 and TRBJ1-2, with a weak D call TRBD1 (5 bases). The CDR3 loop spans 13 amino acids. V lost 5 bases and J lost 2, with 9 bases in between. The germline CDR1 and CDR2 sequences are LNHDA and SQIVND (reference sequence). Here the CDR3 reads CASSSGGNYGYTF. Written as DNA, the CDR3 is TGTGCCAGTAGTTCGGGGGGGAACTATGGCTACACCTTC.

V and J are TRBV20-1 and TRBJ2-7; no clear D. The CDR3 contains 11 residues. Trimming removed 2 bases from V and 3 bases from J, with 5 bases in between. CDR1 and CDR2 from the germline V gene are DFQATT and SNEGSKA (reference sequence). For the CDR3, the DNA is TGCAGTGCTAGATACTACTACGAGCAGTACTTC. Translation gives CSARYYYEQYF.

This rearrangement joins TRBV7-6 to TRBJ2-1; 12 bases align to TRBD2. Germline-derived CDR1 and CDR2 are SGHVS and FNYEAQ. CDR3 length: 18 amino acids. V gave up 2 bases and J gave up 4 bases; unmatched junction bases: 9. CDR3: CASSLIWGTSGLYNEQFF. The CDR3 DNA follows: TGTGCCAGCAGCTTAATCTGGGGGACTAGCGGGTTGTACAATGAGCAGTTCTTC.

The genes are TRBV4-2 and TRBJ1-1; D might be TRBD1 (6 bases). The CDR3 loop spans 12 amino acids. V lost 0 bases and J lost 8, with 7 bases in between. Germline V gene lookup returns CDR1 LGHNA and CDR2 YNFKEQ. CDR3: CASSQDGTEAFF. The CDR3 DNA reads TGTGCCAGCAGCCAAGATGGGACAGAAGCTTTCTTT.

This sequence joins TRBV28 and TRBJ2-2; D gene ambiguous. The germline CDR1 and CDR2 sequences are MDHEN and SYDVKM. Trimming removed 5 bases from V and 4 bases from J, with 5 bases in between. The CDR3 is made up of 12 amino acids. The CDR3 nucleotides are TGTGCCAGCAGTCTAGTCACCGGGGAGCTGTTTTTT. Protein sequence: CASSLVTGELFF.

This sequence joins TRBV19 and TRBJ2-7, with 9 bases lining up with TRBD2. This CDR3 is built from 15 residues. Germline CDR1 is LNHDA and CDR2 is SQIVND (reference sequence). The J segment lost 3 bases and the V segment lost 5 bases, leaving 8 bases of the junction unmatched. The CDR3 is CASSGEGLAGYEQYF. Here the CDR3 DNA reads TGTGCCAGTAGTGGGGAGGGACTAGCCGGCTACGAGCAGTACTTC.

V is TRBV5-5 and J is TRBJ1-4, with D maybe TRBD1 (6 bases). Germline-derived CDR1 and CDR2 are SGHKS and YYEKEE (reference sequence). This CDR3 spans 13 amino acids. V dropped 4 bases and J dropped 8 bases, with 12 bases sitting between them. The CDR3 reads CASSEGVREKLFF. In DNA form, the CDR3 reads TGTGCCAGCAGCGAGGGGGTAAGGGAAAAACTGTTTTTT.